The next 19 T cell receptor beta chains were all read from a single sample in a study of read filtering for tumor transcriptome and immune sequencing. The library was built from about 0.4 ug RNA with molecular barcoded adaptors for alpha/delta and beta/gamma chains. MiXCR, run by TCRdb on the reads, gives a single entry per CDR3 protein. Of around 140,000 distinct CDR3 sequences listed, roughly 13% were seen once; the top ten hold around 8.2%. Sample: a population of CD138-negative cells sorted from bone marrow. The receptors were sampled from a donor over 35 with multiple myeloma.

This clonotype was counted ten times or more. The rearrangement links TRBV5-1 to TRBJ2-7; D is ambiguous. Trimming took off 6 bases at V and 5 bases at J, with 9 bases between the two ends. Germline V gives CDR1 SGHRS, CDR2 YFSETQ. CDR3 size: 11 residues. The CDR3 loop reads CASKADHEQYF. The CDR3 DNA reads TGCGCCAGCAAGGCGGACCACGAGCAGTACTTC.

About this clonotype itself: Mismatch with germline at one junction end may stem from a read error. The rearrangement joins TRBV7-9 to TRBJ2-7; 9 bases match TRBD2. CDR1 is SEHNR, CDR2 FQNEAQ, per germline (reference sequence). This CDR3 has 17 residues. The CDR3 protein is CASSHSREGRGSYERYF. The CDR3 DNA reads TGTGCCAGCAGCCACTCGCGGGAGGGCAGGGGCTCCTACGAGCGGTACTTC. Filled out from reference TRBV7-9 and TRBJ2-7, the complete variable domain reads DTGVSQNPRHKITKRGQNVTFRCDPISEHNRLYWYRQTLGQGPEFLTYFQNEAQLEKSRLLSDRFSAERPKGSFSTLEIQRTEQGDSAMYLCASSHSREGRGSYERYFGPGTRLTVT.

This clonotype was recorded many times. V gene TRBV12-3 or TRBV12-4 combines with J gene TRBJ2-2; the match to TRBD1 covers 9 bases. With 5 bases clipped from V and 6 bases from J, the junction kept 7 bases outside the gene matches. The CDR3 consists of 15 residues. The CDR3 reads CASSKQGAQAGELFF. CDR3 nucleotide sequence: TGTGCCAGCAGTAAACAGGGGGCGCAGGCCGGGGAGCTGTTTTTT.

This clonotype was seen repeatedly, ten times or more. V gene TRBV2 combines with J gene TRBJ1-5; TRBD1 might be the D (5 bases). V lost 3 bases and J 1 base, leaving 10 bases between the germline ends. From germline, CDR1 is SNHLY and CDR2 FYNNEI. The CDR3 sequence is 15 residues long. In nucleotides, the CDR3 is TGTGCCAGCAGTGAGCGCCAGGGAAGCAATCAGCCCCAGCATTTT. As protein: CASSERQGSNQPQHF.

In this sample, this clonotype is medium-sized (0.01 to 0.1%). The gene calls are TRBV7-2 and TRBJ2-1, with D possibly TRBD1 on 6 matching bases. The CDR3 totals 16 residues. Germline CDR1 reads SGHTA; CDR2 reads FQGNSA. V was pared by 0 bases and J by 4 bases, with 13 bases between. This chain's CDR3 is CASSLAITGKYNEQFF. CDR3 DNA: TGTGCCAGCAGCTTAGCCATAACAGGGAAATACAATGAGCAGTTCTTC.

At least ten counts were recorded for this clonotype. The chain joins TRBV27 to TRBJ2-1; TRBD2 agrees at 7 bases. Trimming cost V 6 bases and J 5 bases; bases outside gene matches: 10. This CDR3 is built from 15 residues. CDR1 is MNHEY, CDR2 SMNVEV, per germline (reference sequence). The CDR3 region has the DNA TGTGCCAGCAGAGAAATAGCGGGCAAGAACAATGAGCAGTTCTTC. Protein product: CASREIAGKNNEQFF.

In nucleotides, the CDR3 is TGTGCCAGCAGCTTAGCCCTCATGAACACTGAAGCTTTCTTT. It is translated as CASSLALMNTEAFF. This rearrangement joins TRBV11-2 to TRBJ1-1, with D hard to call. Germline V lookup: CDR1 SGHAT, CDR2 FQNNGV. V was shortened by 1 base and J by 0 bases, with 6 bases between the two germline ends. This CDR3 comprises 14 residues.

The J gene is TRBJ2-3, the V gene TRBV29-1; either TRBD1 or TRBD2 may fit D (5 bases each). The CDR3 loop spans 14 amino acids. CDR1 is SQVTM and CDR2 is ANQGSEA in the germline V gene. Trimming pared 1 base from V and 1 base from J, leaving 9 bases between. The DNA for the CDR3 is TGCAGCGTTGAAGGGGTGGGGGGCACAGATACGCAGTATTTT. It encodes CSVEGVGGTDTQYF.

Many counts were recorded for this clonotype. The gene calls are TRBV10-3 and TRBJ1-1, with D possibly matching TRBD1 (5 bases). This CDR3 has 14 amino acids. Trimming took 5 bases from V and 0 from J, leaving 10 bases between them. Germline V gives CDR1 ENHRY, CDR2 SYGVKD. CDR3 DNA sequence: TGTGCCATCAGTTCCACAGGAATGAACACTGAAGCTTTCTTT. Protein sequence: CAISSTGMNTEAFF.

The chain is built from TRBV27 and TRBJ2-1; maybe TRBD2 (5 bases). Trimming took 6 bases from V and 9 from J, leaving 24 bases between them. The CDR3 has 16 residues. The germline V gene encodes CDR1 MNHEY and CDR2 SMNVEV (reference sequence). The DNA of the CDR3 is TGTGCCAGCAGCCCCCCGGGTCTAGGGAGTATTAGTGAGCAGTTCTTC. This codes for CASSPPGLGSISEQFF.

In its sample, this clonotype was seen many times. The V and J genes are TRBV24-1 and TRBJ2-1; 7 nucleotides line up with TRBD1. The CDR3 contains 16 residues. Germline lookup yields CDR1 KGHDR and CDR2 SFDVKD. V trimming: 4 bases; J trimming: 1 base; junction bases outside the gene matches: 6. The CDR3 region is CATSDSDRVSYNEQFF. CDR3 in DNA: TGTGCCACCAGTGACTCTGACAGGGTGTCCTACAATGAGCAGTTCTTC.

The chain has TRBV10-3 and TRBJ2-1, with 12 bases identical to TRBD2. The CDR3 is made up of 15 amino acids. In germline, CDR1 is ENHRY, CDR2 SYGVKD. J lost 8 bases, V lost 4 bases, and 6 bases had no gene match. The CDR3, as DNA: TGTGCCATCAGTGGACTAGCGGGAGAAACGCATGAGCAGTTCTTC. Its protein product is CAISGLAGETHEQFF.

This chain links TRBV29-1 with TRBJ2-3, with TRBD1 matching 8 bases. The CDR3 is 12 amino acids. The germline CDR1 and CDR2 sequences are SQVTM and ANQGSEA. V lost 6 bases, J lost 6 bases, and 5 bases stayed unmatched. The DNA of the CDR3 is TGCAGCGTAGGACAGGGCTTCGATACGCAGTATTTT. Its translation: CSVGQGFDTQYF.

This clonotype was counted only a few times. It is likely a read error, because the conserved phenylalanine at the end of the CDR3 is missing. This rearrangement joins TRBV18 to TRBJ2-1; 12 positions agree with TRBD2. The trim removed 2 bases at V and 7 bases at J, leaving 3 bases unmatched. This CDR3 is 15 amino acids long. CDR1 is KGHSH and CDR2 is LQKENI in the germline V gene. In nucleotides, the CDR3 is TGTGCCAGCTCACCAGAACTAGCGGGAGGTAATGAGCAGTTCCTC. It yields the protein CASSPELAGGNEQFL.

This clonotype has just a few counts. The V and J genes are TRBV5-4 and TRBJ2-1, with 9 bases identical to TRBD2. The CDR3 contains 14 residues. The germline V gene has CDR1 SGHNT and CDR2 YYREEE (reference sequence). Trimming at V came to 10 bases and at J to 4 bases, leaving 9 bases not matched to a gene. The DNA for the CDR3 is TGTGCCTCGAGCGGGAGGCCCTCATACAATGAGCAGTTCTTC. It encodes CASSGRPSYNEQFF.

In this sample, this clonotype turned up a few times. The rearrangement links TRBV11-1 to TRBJ2-2, with 11 nucleotides matching TRBD1. J lost 7 bases, V lost 3 bases, and 7 bases had no gene match. The CDR3 runs 16 residues. Germline lookup yields CDR1 SGHAT and CDR2 FQDESV (reference sequence). CDR3 coding DNA: TGTGCCAGCAGCTTTCGGACAGGGGGCGTCATCGGGGAGCTGTTTTTT. Translation: CASSFRTGGVIGELFF. The full variable domain, rest sourced from reference TRBV11-1 and TRBJ2-2, is EAEVAQSPRYKITEKSQAVAFWCDPISGHATLYWYRQILGQGPELLVQFQDESVVDDSQLPKDRFSAERLKGVDSTLKIQPAELGDSAMYLCASSFRTGGVIGELFFGEGSRLTVL.

Remarks on this clonotype: A much larger clonotype is one base distant, so this may be a read error. The rearrangement uses TRBV12-3 or TRBV12-4 and TRBJ1-5; 7 nucleotides agree with TRBD1. This CDR3 contains 15 residues. The CDR3: CASTLTTGSNQSQHF. The DNA for the CDR3 is TGTGCCAGCACCTTGACGACAGGGAGCAATCAGTCCCAGCATTTT.

This clonotype has at least ten counts. This chain links TRBV6-1 with TRBJ2-7; possible D gene TRBD2, 6 bases. The germline CDR1 and CDR2 sequences are MNHNS and SASEGT. The V end lost 4 bases, the J end lost 4 bases, and 17 bases lay between the germline ends. The CDR3 runs to 15 residues. The CDR3 protein is CASSARLERIYEQYF. As DNA, the CDR3 is TGTGCCAGCAGTGCCCGACTAGAGAGAATTTACGAGCAGTACTTC.

About this clonotype itself: This may stem from a read error, because a much larger clone lies one nucleotide away. Because the CDR3 is missing its conserved closing phenylalanine or tryptophan, this is likely a read error. The V call is TRBV29-1, the J call TRBJ2-2; D gene unclear. The CDR3 covers 14 residues. The V gene's germline CDR1 is SQVTM and CDR2 ANQGSEA. The germline V and J ends were trimmed by 3 bases and 1 base, with 9 bases remaining between them. CDR3 region: CSVEGTLNTGELFI. The CDR3 DNA follows: TGCAGCGTTGAGGGCACCCTGAACACCGGGGAGCTGTTTATT.